This is a list of T cell receptor beta chains from one sample in a study of shared clonotypes between healthy human individuals. Generated by immunoSEQ multiplex PCR, the TCRdb table keeps only in-frame clones and is missing some. The data show about 1.1 million clones, approximately 80% seen once. Material: memory CD4+ T cells from PBMCs. The receptors derive from a man aged 18-30 years in good health. Some clones in this sample may be carry-over from other donors' samples. Each CDR3 is given with its conserved first and last residue. D genes are given only for firm matches. Clone size is given for some rows only: seen once, a few or many times, or a class if the clone is expanded.

clone size: once; J gene: TRBJ1-2; V gene: TRBV6-5; D gene: TRBD1; CDR3 length: 15; CDR3 DNA: TGTGCCAGCCACCCGACAGGGGAGAAGTTCTATGGCTACACCTTC; CDR3 protein: CASHPTGEKFYGYTF
clone size: NA; J gene: TRBJ1-5; V gene: TRBV6-5; D gene: NA; CDR3 length: 13; CDR3 DNA: TGTGCCAGCAGTTTCGACACCCCTCAGCCCCAGCATTTT; CDR3 protein: CASSFDTPQPQHF
clone size: few; J gene: TRBJ1-1; V gene: TRBV7-2; D gene: TRBD1; CDR3 length: 13; CDR3 DNA: TGTGCCAGCAGCCGACAGGGGACCACTGAAGCTTTCTTT; CDR3 protein: CASSRQGTTEAFF
clone size: NA; J gene: TRBJ2-1; V gene: TRBV27; D gene: TRBD2; CDR3 length: 14; CDR3 DNA: TGTGCCAGCAGTGCGACTAGCGCACTAAATGAGCAGTTCTTC; CDR3 protein: CASSATSALNEQFF
clone size: once; J gene: TRBJ2-7; V gene: TRBV5-8; D gene: NA; CDR3 length: 14; CDR3 DNA: TGTGCCAGCAGCTTGGGACTAGTTAACTCCGAGCAGTACTTC; CDR3 protein: CASSLGLVNSEQYF
clone size: NA; J gene: TRBJ2-7; V gene: TRBV5-4; D gene: NA; CDR3 length: 14; CDR3 DNA: TGTGCCAGCAGCTTGGACAGGGTCACCTACGAGCAGTACTTC; CDR3 protein: CASSLDRVTYEQYF
clone size: NA; J gene: TRBJ1-2; V gene: TRBV14; D gene: NA; CDR3 length: 15; CDR3 DNA: TGTGCCAGCAGCCAAGATCGCCGCAGGGGCTATGGCTACACCTTC; CDR3 protein: CASSQDRRRGYGYTF
clone size: NA; J gene: TRBJ2-7; V gene: TRBV18; D gene: TRBD1; CDR3 length: 14; CDR3 DNA: TGTGCCAGCTCACAGGGACAGGGCTCCTACGAGCAGTACTTC; CDR3 protein: CASSQGQGSYEQYF
clone size: NA; J gene: TRBJ2-1; V gene: TRBV27; D gene: NA; CDR3 length: 12; CDR3 DNA: TGTGCCAGCCACAGGGTTCTTGGTGAGCAGTTCTTC; CDR3 protein: CASHRVLGEQFF
clone size: NA; J gene: TRBJ2-7; V gene: TRBV11-2; D gene: TRBD2; CDR3 length: 16; CDR3 DNA: TGTGCCAGCAGCAAAGCGACTAACGGGAGGGTGTACGAGCAGTACTTC; CDR3 protein: CASSKATNGRVYEQYF
clone size: NA; J gene: TRBJ2-2; V gene: TRBV5-1; D gene: TRBD1; CDR3 length: 18; CDR3 DNA: TGCGCCAGCAGCTTAGTTATTCGACCGGGGACAGCGGCCGGGGAGCTGTTTTTT; CDR3 protein: CASSLVIRPGTAAGELFF
clone size: NA; J gene: TRBJ1-2; V gene: TRBV19; D gene: NA; CDR3 length: 13; CDR3 DNA: TGTGCCAGTAGTATAAGGAATAACTATGGCTACACCTTC; CDR3 protein: CASSIRNNYGYTF
clone size: few; J gene: TRBJ2-1; V gene: TRBV5-1; D gene: TRBD2; CDR3 length: 18; CDR3 DNA: TGCGCCAGCAGCCCGACGATCCTAGCGGGAGCACAGATCAATGAGCAGTTCTTC; CDR3 protein: CASSPTILAGAQINEQFF